This entry lists 24 T cell receptor beta chains sequenced from one sample in a study of T cells in Graves' hyperthyroidism and ophthalmopathy. Template material for amplifying TCR beta CDR3 regions consisted of RNA transcripts. Using the HTBI primer set, a first-round RT-PCR was run on the TCR CDR3. Using its own MiXCR run on the multiplex PCR reads, TCRdb lists one record per CDR3 protein. The table lists 610,000 or so distinct CDR3 sequences, about 45% of them singletons. Sample: peripheral blood or thyroid tissue (not recorded which). Every receptor here comes from a woman under 30 with Graves' hyperthyroidism.

V and J are TRBV7-6 and TRBJ1-5; maybe TRBD1 (5 bases). Germline V gene lookup returns CDR1 SGHVS and CDR2 FNYEAQ. Trimming shortened V by 2 bases and J by 5 bases, and 19 bases separated the two germline ends. CDR3 length: 17 residues. The CDR3 region is CASSLYGQGKGDQPQHF. The DNA of the CDR3 is TGTGCCAGCAGCTTATACGGGCAGGGAAAAGGGGATCAGCCCCAGCATTTT.

This rearrangement joins TRBV7-9 to TRBJ2-2; TRBD1 agrees at 9 bases. There are 18 residues in the CDR3. Germline assignment: CDR1 SEHNR and CDR2 FQNEAQ (reference sequence). The V gene end was trimmed by 3 bases and the J gene end by 4 bases; junction bases not matched to a gene: 12. CDR3 loop: CASSFNPRVTGGTGELFF. The CDR3 nucleotides are TGTGCCAGCAGCTTTAATCCACGGGTGACAGGGGGCACCGGGGAGCTGTTTTTT.

The chain carries TRBV7-1 and TRBJ2-3; 12 bases match TRBD2. Being an ORF, TRBV7-1 has a function that is uncertain. The V segment lost 3 bases and the J segment 0 bases; nucleotides outside the gene matches: 10. The CDR3 contains 19 residues. CDR3 sequence reads: CASSSGTSGPDSSTDTQYF. In DNA form, the CDR3 reads TGTGCCAGCAGCTCCGGGACTAGCGGGCCCGACTCTAGCACAGATACGCAGTATTTT.

This clonotype has only a few counts. The chain recombines TRBV11-1 with TRBJ1-1; no clear D. Germline-derived CDR1 and CDR2 are SGHAT and FQDESV (reference sequence). The CDR3 contains 12 residues. The germline V and J ends were trimmed by 7 bases and 10 bases, with 16 bases remaining between them. CDR3 protein: CASKSVWGGAFF. In DNA form, the CDR3 reads TGTGCCAGCAAGTCTGTTTGGGGAGGAGCTTTCTTT.

This clonotype has a handful of counts. The chain uses TRBV20-1 and TRBJ2-5, with no clear D. Germline CDR1 DFQATT, CDR2 SNEGSKA (reference sequence). Trimming removed 0 bases at V and 4 bases at J, with 12 bases between. The CDR3 runs to 14 residues. The CDR3 loop reads CSARDQWQRETQYF. The CDR3 DNA reads TGCAGTGCTAGAGATCAATGGCAGAGAGAGACCCAGTACTTC.

This clonotype was detected many times. V is TRBV27 and J is TRBJ2-5; D is unresolved. The V gene lost 3 bases and the J gene lost 6 bases, with 11 bases spanning the gap. Germline V lookup: CDR1 MNHEY, CDR2 SMNVEV (reference sequence). The CDR3 is made up of 13 amino acids. CDR3 protein: CASSFEFVKTQYF. As DNA, the CDR3 is TGTGCCAGCAGTTTCGAGTTTGTCAAGACCCAGTACTTC.

This clonotype was detected ten times or more. The chain carries TRBV3-1 and TRBJ2-7; D unresolved. The CDR3 runs to 16 residues. Germline V gene data show CDR1 as LGHDT and CDR2 as YNNKEL (reference sequence). Trimming removed 1 base at V and 4 bases at J, with 17 bases between. CDR3 in DNA: TGTGCCAGCAGCCAAGTTTGGGGTGATGAGGCTTACGAGCAGTACTTC. This encodes CASSQVWGDEAYEQYF.

V usage is TRBV7-3 and J usage is TRBJ2-3, with TRBD2 identical over 12 bases. The CDR3 spans 16 residues. From germline, CDR1 is SGHTA and CDR2 FQGTGA. V shed 2 bases and J 0 bases; nucleotides not matched to a gene: 0. The CDR3 region is CASSLGTSGSTDTQYF. The DNA for the CDR3 is TGTGCCAGCAGCTTAGGGACTAGCGGGAGCACAGATACGCAGTATTTT.

The chain combines TRBV4-3 with TRBJ2-7; 7 bases align to TRBD2. This CDR3 contains 16 residues. The V gene end was trimmed by 2 bases and the J gene end by 4 bases; junction bases not matched to a gene: 11. Germline V lookup: CDR1 LGHNA, CDR2 YSLEER. The CDR3 spells CASSQFGLADSYEQYF. Here the CDR3 DNA reads TGCGCCAGCAGCCAATTCGGGCTAGCGGACTCTTACGAGCAGTACTTC.

The chain has TRBV13 and TRBJ1-1; D is unresolved. CDR1 and CDR2 from the germline V gene are PRHDT and FYEKMQ (reference sequence). The CDR3 length is 12 residues. V was clipped by 8 bases and J by 0 bases, with 7 bases between them. In DNA, the CDR3 is TGTGCCAGCGCATTAGTGAACACTGAAGCTTTCTTT. Amino acid sequence: CASALVNTEAFF.

A note on this clonotype: Since no conserved phenylalanine or tryptophan closes the CDR3, a read error is the likely cause. The DNA is omitted, as the CDR3 cannot be located on it reliably, and the CDR3 follows TCRdb's listing. V gene TRBV12-3 or TRBV12-4 combines with J gene TRBJ1-6. The CDR3 is 10 amino acids long, termini counted. The CDR3 sequence is CASSSDGSQV.

This clonotype has a count of ten or more. This chain joins TRBV4-3 and TRBJ2-7; tentatively, D is TRBD1 (7 bases). CDR1 and CDR2 from the germline V gene are LGHNA and YSLEER. CDR3 length: 15 amino acids. V lost 4 bases and J 5 bases, leaving 18 bases between the germline ends. The CDR3 reads CASSLRQGGVNEQYF. The CDR3 region has the DNA TGCGCCAGCAGCCTACGACAGGGAGGAGTAAACGAGCAGTACTTC.

V is TRBV20-1 and J is TRBJ1-1; tentative D call: TRBD1 (5 bases). Germline CDR1 DFQATT, CDR2 SNEGSKA (reference sequence). The ends were cut back, 3 bases at V and 3 bases at J, with 20 bases in the middle. This CDR3 is 16 amino acids long. The CDR3 coding sequence is TGCAGTGCTAGCGTTAGGGGTGCGGGAGGGGACACTGAAGCTTTCTTT. It translates to CSASVRGAGGDTEAFF.

V and J are TRBV24-1 and TRBJ2-6, with D perhaps TRBD2 (5 bases). Trimming removed 10 bases at V and 2 bases at J, with 11 bases between. Germline V gene sequence: CDR1 KGHDR, CDR2 SFDVKD. CDR3 length: 14 amino acids. Here the CDR3 DNA reads TGTGCCACTCCTGAGGGAACTGGGGCCAACGTCCTGACTTTC. It encodes CATPEGTGANVLTF.

This clonotype was seen at least ten times. The chain couples TRBV19 to TRBJ1-1; 7 positions agree with TRBD1. The germline V gene encodes CDR1 LNHDA and CDR2 SQIVND (reference sequence). V was clipped by 11 bases and J by 0 bases; unmatched bases: 6. This CDR3 region has 13 residues. The CDR3 reads CASKGQLNTEAFF. CDR3 DNA: TGTGCCTCTAAGGGACAGCTGAACACTGAAGCTTTCTTT.

This chain uses TRBV20-1 with TRBJ2-7; maybe TRBD1 (6 bases). Germline V gene data show CDR1 as DFQATT and CDR2 as SNEGSKA (reference sequence). Trimming removed 5 bases from V and 0 bases from J, with 29 bases in between. The CDR3 sequence is 19 residues long. CDR3 in amino acids: CSALSSSLATRGSSYEQYF. As DNA, the CDR3 is TGCAGTGCTCTATCTAGCAGCTTAGCGACCAGGGGTAGCTCCTACGAGCAGTACTTC.

As to this clonotype: It may be a read error: a sequence one base away is much more abundant. V gene TRBV20-1 combines with J gene TRBJ2-7; D possibly corresponds to TRBD2 (5 bases). CDR1 is DFQATT and CDR2 is SNEGSKA in the germline V gene (reference sequence). CDR3 length: 14 residues. V was clipped by 4 bases and J by 4 bases, with 17 bases between them. CDR3 DNA: TGCAGTGCTATTAGTAGCAGGAGGCTTTACGAGCAGTACTTC. Amino acid sequence: CSAISSRRLYEQYF.

This clonotype was seen only a few times. This chain uses TRBV7-9 with TRBJ2-3; D gene uncertain. The CDR3 runs to 12 residues. V shed 5 bases and J shed 4 bases, with 7 bases lying between them. In germline, CDR1 is SEHNR, CDR2 FQNEAQ (reference sequence). CDR3 bases: TGTGCCAGCAGCATGGGTGCAGATACGCAGTATTTT. Its protein product is CASSMGADTQYF.

CDR3 amino acids: CASSFAGGGNEQYF. The CDR3 DNA sequence: TGTGCCAGCAGCTTTGCTGGGGGAGGCAATGAGCAGTACTTC. The chain is built from TRBV7-6 and TRBJ2-7; TRBD2 might be the D (6 bases). The CDR3 length is 14 residues. CDR1 SGHVS and CDR2 FNYEAQ come from the germline V gene. V gave up 3 bases and J gave up 7 bases, with 16 bases separating them.

In this sample, this clonotype turned up many times. The chain employs TRBV19 and TRBJ2-7; 11 bases are a match to TRBD1. This CDR3 has 13 amino acids. J gave up 4 bases and V 8 bases, and 4 bases lay outside the gene matches. Germline V gene lookup returns CDR1 LNHDA and CDR2 SQIVND (reference sequence). The CDR3 DNA follows: TGTGCCAGTGGCCGGGACAGGGGGTACGAGCAGTACTTC. Protein product: CASGRDRGYEQYF.

This rearrangement joins TRBV14 to TRBJ2-7; 11 nucleotides match TRBD2. This CDR3 contains 15 residues. V shed 4 bases, J shed 6 bases, and the junction held 8 bases outside the gene matches. CDR1 is SGHDN, CDR2 FVKESK, per germline. In DNA, the CDR3 is TGTGCCAGCAGCCCCGGATATAGCGGGAGGGTCGAGCAGTACTTC. Residues: CASSPGYSGRVEQYF. Combining the CDR3 with reference TRBV14 and TRBJ2-7 gives the whole variable domain EAGVTQFPSHSVIEKGQTVTLRCDPISGHDNLYWYRRVMGKEIKFLLHFVKESKQDESGMPNNRFLAERTGGTYSTLKVQPAELEDSGVYFCASSPGYSGRVEQYFGPGTRLTVT.

As regards this clonotype: A read error is possible here, since a much larger clone lies one base away. This rearrangement joins TRBV6-5 to TRBJ2-5; 9 bases match TRBD2. Germline CDR1 and CDR2: MNHEY and SVGAGI. The CDR3 spans 15 residues. The CDR3 protein is CTSSYRGLAEETQYF. In DNA form, the CDR3 reads TGTACCAGCAGTTACCGGGGACTAGCAGAAGAGACCCAGTACTTC.

This clonotype was seen at least ten times. The chain recombines TRBV6-1 with TRBJ1-2; D is ambiguous. V shed 2 bases and J shed 3 bases, with 13 bases lying between them. This CDR3 is built from 15 residues. CDR1 is MNHNS and CDR2 is SASEGT in the germline V gene. The CDR3: CASSERRRWDYGYTF. The CDR3 DNA reads TGTGCCAGCAGTGAACGGAGGAGGTGGGACTATGGCTACACCTTC.

This sequence joins TRBV2 and TRBJ1-2; D perhaps matches TRBD1 (5 bases). CDR3 length: 17 residues. Between the trimmed V and J ends, which lost 10 bases and 7 bases, there was a span of 31 bases. Germline V lookup: CDR1 SNHLY, CDR2 FYNNEI. The chain's CDR3 is CATLGLEWGANGGGYTF. The CDR3 DNA sequence: TGTGCCACACTTGGGCTAGAGTGGGGCGCGAATGGTGGTGGCTACACCTTC.